Described below is a single T cell receptor beta chain sequence and its context. Germline values: CDR1 SEHNR, CDR2 FQNEAQ (reference sequence). Trimming removed 5 bases from V and 7 bases from J; junction bases left unmatched: 9. The CDR3 has 17 residues. The source of the sample is a study of chemoradiotherapy in HPV16-positive cancers. The method was immunoSEQ multiplex PCR; TCRdb's version includes in-frame clones alone and lacks a portion of them. The table includes 8,200 or so clones, 70% to 90% detected once. The source of this sequence is a human donor with HPV-associated anogenital cancer. Specimen: tumor tissue, collected from a patient who underwent chemoradiotherapy. This chain links TRBV7-9 with TRBJ2-1, with TRBD2 identical over 15 bases. The CDR3 DNA sequence: TGTGCCAGCAGCCCGTGGACTAGCGGGGGGGCACGGAATGAGCAGTTCTTC. Residues: CASSPWTSGGARNEQFF.